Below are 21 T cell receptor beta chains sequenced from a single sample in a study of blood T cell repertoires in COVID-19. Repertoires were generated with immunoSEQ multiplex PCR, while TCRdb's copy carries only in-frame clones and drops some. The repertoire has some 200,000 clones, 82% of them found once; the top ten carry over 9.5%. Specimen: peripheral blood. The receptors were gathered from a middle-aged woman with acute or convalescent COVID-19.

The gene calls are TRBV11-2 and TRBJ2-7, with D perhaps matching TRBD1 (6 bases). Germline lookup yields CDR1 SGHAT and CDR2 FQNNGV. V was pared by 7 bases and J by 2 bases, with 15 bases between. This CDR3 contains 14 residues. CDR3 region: CASTDSEPAYEQYF. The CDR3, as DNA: TGTGCCAGCACGGACAGCGAACCGGCCTACGAGCAGTACTTC.

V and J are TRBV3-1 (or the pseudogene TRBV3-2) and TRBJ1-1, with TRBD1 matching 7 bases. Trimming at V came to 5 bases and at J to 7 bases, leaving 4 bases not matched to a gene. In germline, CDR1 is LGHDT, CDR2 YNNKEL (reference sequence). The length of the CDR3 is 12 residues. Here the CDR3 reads CASSSRDSEAFF. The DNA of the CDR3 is TGTGCCAGCAGCTCCCGGGACAGTGAAGCTTTCTTT.

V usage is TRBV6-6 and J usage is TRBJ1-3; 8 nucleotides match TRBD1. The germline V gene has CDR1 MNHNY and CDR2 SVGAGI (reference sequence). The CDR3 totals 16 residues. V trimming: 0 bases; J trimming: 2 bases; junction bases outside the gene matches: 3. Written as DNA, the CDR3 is TGTGCCAGCAGTTACTCGAGACAGGGGCCTGGAAACACCATATATTTT. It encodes CASSYSRQGPGNTIYF.

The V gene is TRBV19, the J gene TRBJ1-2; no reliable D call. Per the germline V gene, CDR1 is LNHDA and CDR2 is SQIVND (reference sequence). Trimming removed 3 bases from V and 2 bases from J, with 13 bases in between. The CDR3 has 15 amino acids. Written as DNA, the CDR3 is TGTGCCAGTAGTATCCCCCGACACCGGAACTATGGCTACACCTTC. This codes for CASSIPRHRNYGYTF.

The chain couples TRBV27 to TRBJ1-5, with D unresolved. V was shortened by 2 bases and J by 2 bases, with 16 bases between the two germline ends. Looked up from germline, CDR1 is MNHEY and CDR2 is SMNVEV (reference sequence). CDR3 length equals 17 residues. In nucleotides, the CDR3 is TGTGCCAGCAGTTTAGATGGTGCCGCCGCGGGCAATCAGCCCCAGCATTTT. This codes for CASSLDGAAAGNQPQHF.

In DNA, the CDR3 is TGTGCCAGCAGCAGGGGGACAGGGAGCCACGAGCAGTACTTC. Protein product: CASSRGTGSHEQYF. The genes are TRBV21-1 and TRBJ2-7; the D segment call TRBD1 is taken from the table without a DNA check. TRBV21-1 is an annotated pseudogene. The CDR3 runs 14 residues.

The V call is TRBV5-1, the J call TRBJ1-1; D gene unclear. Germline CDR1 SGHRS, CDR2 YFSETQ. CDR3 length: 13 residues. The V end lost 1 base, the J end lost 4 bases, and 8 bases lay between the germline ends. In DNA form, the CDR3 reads TGCGCCAGCAGCTTGTCGCCAGGCACTGAAGCTTTCTTT. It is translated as CASSLSPGTEAFF.

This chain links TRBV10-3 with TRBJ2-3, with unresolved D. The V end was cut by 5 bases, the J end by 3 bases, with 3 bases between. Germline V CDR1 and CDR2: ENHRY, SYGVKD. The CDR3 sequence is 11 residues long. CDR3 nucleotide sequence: TGTGCCATCAGTCTGACAGATACGCAGTATTTT. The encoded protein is CAISLTDTQYF.

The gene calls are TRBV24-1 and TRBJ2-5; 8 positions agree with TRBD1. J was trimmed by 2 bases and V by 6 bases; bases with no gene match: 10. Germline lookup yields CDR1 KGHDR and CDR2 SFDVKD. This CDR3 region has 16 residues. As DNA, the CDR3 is TGTGCCACCAGTACACCCTTACAGGGGGAACAAGAGACCCAGTACTTC. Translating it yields CATSTPLQGEQETQYF.

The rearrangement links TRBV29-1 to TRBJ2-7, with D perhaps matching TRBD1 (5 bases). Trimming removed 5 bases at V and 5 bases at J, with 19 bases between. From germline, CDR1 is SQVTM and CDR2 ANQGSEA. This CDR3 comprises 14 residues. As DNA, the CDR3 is TGCAGCGTTCGCCCCTCAGGGTATCGGGACGAGCAGTACTTC. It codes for CSVRPSGYRDEQYF.

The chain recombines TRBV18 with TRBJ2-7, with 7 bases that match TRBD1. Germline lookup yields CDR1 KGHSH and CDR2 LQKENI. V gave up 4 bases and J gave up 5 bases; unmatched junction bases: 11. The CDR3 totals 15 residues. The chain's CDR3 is CASSRDRAGTDEQYF. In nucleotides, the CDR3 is TGTGCCAGCTCACGCGACAGGGCCGGAACGGACGAGCAGTACTTC.

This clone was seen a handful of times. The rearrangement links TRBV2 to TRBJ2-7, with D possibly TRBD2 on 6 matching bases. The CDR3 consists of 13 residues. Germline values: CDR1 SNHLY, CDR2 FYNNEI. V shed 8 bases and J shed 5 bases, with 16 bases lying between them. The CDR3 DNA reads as TGTGCCAGCCGTGGCGGGGACCATGACGAGCAGTACTTC. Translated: CASRGGDHDEQYF.

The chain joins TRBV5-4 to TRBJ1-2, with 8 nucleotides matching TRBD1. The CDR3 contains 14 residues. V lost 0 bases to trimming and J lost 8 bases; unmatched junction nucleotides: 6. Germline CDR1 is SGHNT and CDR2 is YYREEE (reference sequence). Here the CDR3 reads CASSLVDRVEGYTF. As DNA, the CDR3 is TGTGCCAGCAGCTTGGTGGACAGGGTAGAAGGCTACACCTTC.

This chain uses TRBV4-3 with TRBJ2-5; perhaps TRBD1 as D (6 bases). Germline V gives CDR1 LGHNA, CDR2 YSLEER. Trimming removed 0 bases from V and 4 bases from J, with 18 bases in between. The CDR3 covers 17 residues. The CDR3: CASSQDRGDTILETQYF. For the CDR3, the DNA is TGCGCCAGCAGCCAAGATCGAGGGGACACCATCCTAGAGACCCAGTACTTC.

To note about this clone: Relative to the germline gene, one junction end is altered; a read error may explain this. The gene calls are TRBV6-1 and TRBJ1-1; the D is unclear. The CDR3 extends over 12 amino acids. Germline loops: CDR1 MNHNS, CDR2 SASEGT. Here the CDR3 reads CASSDRWRSIIF. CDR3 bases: TGTGCCAGCAGTGACAGGTGGAGGAGTATTATCTTT.

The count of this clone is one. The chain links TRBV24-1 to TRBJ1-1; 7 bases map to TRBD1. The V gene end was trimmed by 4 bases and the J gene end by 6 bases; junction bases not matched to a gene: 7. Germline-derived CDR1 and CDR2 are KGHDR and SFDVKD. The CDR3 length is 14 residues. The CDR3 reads CATSEDRAGAEAFF. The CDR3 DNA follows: TGTGCCACCAGTGAAGACAGGGCAGGGGCTGAAGCTTTCTTT.

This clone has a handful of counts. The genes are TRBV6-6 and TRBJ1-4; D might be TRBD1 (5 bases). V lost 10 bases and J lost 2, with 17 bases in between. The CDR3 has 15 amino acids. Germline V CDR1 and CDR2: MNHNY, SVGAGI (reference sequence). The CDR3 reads CATVKGIGTNEKLFF. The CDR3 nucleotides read TGTGCCACCGTAAAGGGGATAGGCACTAATGAAAAACTGTTTTTT.

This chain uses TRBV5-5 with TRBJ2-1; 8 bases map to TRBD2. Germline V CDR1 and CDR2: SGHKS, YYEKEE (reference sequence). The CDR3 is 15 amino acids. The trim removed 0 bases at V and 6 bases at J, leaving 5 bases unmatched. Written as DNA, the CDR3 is TGTGCCAGCAGCTTGGGCGGGGGGCCCCTCAATGAGCAGTTCTTC. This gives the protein CASSLGGGPLNEQFF.

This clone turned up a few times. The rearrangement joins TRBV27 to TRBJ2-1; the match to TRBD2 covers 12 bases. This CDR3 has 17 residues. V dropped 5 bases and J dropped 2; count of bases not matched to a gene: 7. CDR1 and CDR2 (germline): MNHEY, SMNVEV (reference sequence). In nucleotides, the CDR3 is TGTGCCAGCAGTCCGGGCGCTAGCGGGGGGGCCTACAATGAGCAGTTCTTC. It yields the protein CASSPGASGGAYNEQFF.

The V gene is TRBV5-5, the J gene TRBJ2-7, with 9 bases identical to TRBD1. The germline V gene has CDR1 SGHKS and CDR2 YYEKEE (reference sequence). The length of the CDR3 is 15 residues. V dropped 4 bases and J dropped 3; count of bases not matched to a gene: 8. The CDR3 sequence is CASSGERTGVYEQYF. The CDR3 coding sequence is TGTGCCAGCAGCGGAGAGAGGACAGGGGTCTACGAGCAGTACTTC.

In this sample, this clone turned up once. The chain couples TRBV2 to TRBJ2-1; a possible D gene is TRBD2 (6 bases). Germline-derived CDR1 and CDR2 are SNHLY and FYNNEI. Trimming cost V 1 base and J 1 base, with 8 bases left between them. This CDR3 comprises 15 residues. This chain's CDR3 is CASSEVDYSYNEQFF. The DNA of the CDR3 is TGTGCCAGCAGTGAAGTGGACTATTCCTACAATGAGCAGTTCTTC.